The clone carrying this T cell receptor beta chain has just one count. The data stem from a study of blood T cell repertoires in COVID-19. Study summary: Sources were T cells, B-cell-depleted T cells, or PBMCs; the material itself was cDNA or gDNA.

Germline CDR1 and CDR2: LGHDT and YNNKEL (reference sequence). This CDR3 comprises 15 residues. Trimming left V 4 bases short and J 8 bases short, with 20 bases between. In the source study's methods: From reference gene primer amplification, estimates of nucleated cell counts were derived. TCRdb's copy holds only in-frame clones and misses some; the assay was immunoSEQ multiplex PCR. The DNA was the basis for D and trimming; V, J and clone size are from that table. The sample contains 35,000 or so clones, about nine tenths of which appear only once. The material sequenced was peripheral blood. The chain links TRBV3-1 (or the pseudogene TRBV3-2) to TRBJ1-2, with D possibly matching TRBD1 (5 bases). The receptor was derived from a human donor in a cohort sampled during active COVID-19. CDR3: CASSPGRQGAGGYTF. The CDR3 bases are TGTGCCAGCAGCCCGGGTCGGCAGGGCGCTGGCGGCTACACCTTC.